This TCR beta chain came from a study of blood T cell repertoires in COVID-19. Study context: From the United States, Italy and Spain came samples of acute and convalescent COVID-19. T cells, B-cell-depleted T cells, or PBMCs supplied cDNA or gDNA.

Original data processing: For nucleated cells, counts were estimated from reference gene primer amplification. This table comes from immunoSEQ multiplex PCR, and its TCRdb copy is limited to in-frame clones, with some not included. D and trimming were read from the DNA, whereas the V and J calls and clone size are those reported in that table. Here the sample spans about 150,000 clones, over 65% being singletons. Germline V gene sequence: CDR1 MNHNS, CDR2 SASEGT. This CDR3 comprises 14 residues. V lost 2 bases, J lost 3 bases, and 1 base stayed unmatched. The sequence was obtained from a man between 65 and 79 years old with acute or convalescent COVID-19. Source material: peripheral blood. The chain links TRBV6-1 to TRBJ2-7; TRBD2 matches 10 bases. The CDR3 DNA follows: TGTGCCAGCAGTGAAAGACTAGCGGGCTACGAGCAGTACTTC. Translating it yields CASSERLAGYEQYF.